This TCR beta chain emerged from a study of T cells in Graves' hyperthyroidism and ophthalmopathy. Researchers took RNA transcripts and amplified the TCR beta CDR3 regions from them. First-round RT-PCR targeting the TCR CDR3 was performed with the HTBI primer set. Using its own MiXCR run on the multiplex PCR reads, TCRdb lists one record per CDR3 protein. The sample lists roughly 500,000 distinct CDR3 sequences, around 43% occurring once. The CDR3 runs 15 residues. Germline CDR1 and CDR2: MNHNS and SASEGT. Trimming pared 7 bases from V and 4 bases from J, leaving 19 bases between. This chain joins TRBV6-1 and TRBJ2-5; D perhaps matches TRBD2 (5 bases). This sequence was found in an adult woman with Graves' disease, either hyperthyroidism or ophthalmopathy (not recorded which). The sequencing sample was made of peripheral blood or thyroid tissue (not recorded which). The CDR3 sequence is CASTGSSGSGETQYF. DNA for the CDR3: TGTGCCAGCACGGGATCGTCGGGGAGCGGAGAGACCCAGTACTTC.